This entry concerns a single T cell receptor beta chain. Antigen unknown. These data belong to a study of shared clonotypes between healthy human individuals. The study, taken as a whole, reports: The expectation was that sequencing depth would affect clonotype sharing among donors. In this cohort, only blood was sampled, and tissue repertoires likely differ.

The assay was immunoSEQ multiplex PCR, and TCRdb's table has in-frame clones only and misses some. This sample yields fewer than 700,000 clones, of which about 80% are seen a single time; approximately 12% belongs to the top ten. Trimming pared 0 bases from V and 9 bases from J, leaving 22 bases between. The CDR3 runs to 16 residues. CDR1 and CDR2 (germline): SGHRS, YFSETQ. This sequence joins TRBV5-1 and TRBJ2-7, with D perhaps TRBD1 or TRBD2 (7 bases each). The sample comprised PBMCs. The origin of this receptor is a woman in her forties in good health. Some clones in this sample may be carry-over from other donors' samples. CDR3 in DNA: TGCGCCAGCAGCTTGGAGGCGGTTGGGACAGCGGGGCCGCAGTACTTC. As protein: CASSLEAVGTAGPQYF.